This TCR beta chain derives from a study of T cells in Graves' hyperthyroidism and ophthalmopathy. CDR1 SGDLS and CDR2 YYNGEE come from the germline V gene. CDR3 length equals 15 residues. The V and J ends lost 1 base and 7 bases, in that order; junction bases with no gene match: 4. TCR beta CDR3 regions were amplified from RNA. HTBI primers were employed in a first-round RT-PCR of the TCR CDR3. One entry per CDR3 protein results from TCRdb running MiXCR on the multiplex PCR reads. The sample includes some 550,000 distinct CDR3 sequences, around 16% of them seen just once. This clonotype has a handful of counts.

The specimen sequenced was blood. The sequence was obtained from a woman in her forties with Graves' ophthalmopathy. This chain connects TRBV9 to TRBJ2-1; TRBD2 agrees at 11 bases. The DNA for the CDR3 is TGTGCCAGCAGCGTACTAGCGGGGGGTGGGAATGAGCAGTTCTTC. This sequence encodes CASSVLAGGGNEQFF. Looking up the rest from reference TRBV9 and TRBJ2-1 gives the full variable domain: DSGVTQTPKHLITATGQRVTLRCSPRSGDLSVYWYQQSLDQGLQFLIQYYNGEERAKGNILERFSAQQFPDLHSELNLSSLELGDSALYFCASSVLAGGGNEQFFGPGTRLTVL.